These 3 T cell receptor beta chains share one sample of origin, sequenced in a study of blood T cells in healthy people across ages. Alongside a J-beta primer mix, a sample-barcoded 5' primer served in a second PCR lasting about 7 to 12 cycles. MiXCR was run by TCRdb on the 5' RACE reads, yielding one entry per CDR3 protein. Here the sample spans some 710,000 distinct CDR3 sequences, roughly 20% being singletons. Sequences were obtained from blood. The receptors originated from an older man in good health.

The chain joins TRBV5-1 to TRBJ1-1; D uncertain. This CDR3 is built from 14 residues. The germline gives CDR1 SGHRS, CDR2 YFSETQ. Trimming took off 4 bases at V and 0 bases at J, with 10 bases between the two ends. CDR3 sequence: CASSVPGVNTEAFF. The CDR3 DNA follows: TGCGCCAGCAGCGTACCTGGGGTGAACACTGAAGCTTTCTTT.

This clonotype showed up just a few times. At one boundary the junction diverges from the germline segment, which might be a read error. The rearrangement uses TRBV6-2 or TRBV6-3 and TRBJ1-1; D is possibly TRBD1 (5 bases). The CDR3 is 10 residues long. The V gene's germline CDR1 is MNHEY and CDR2 SVGEGT. The CDR3 DNA sequence: TGTGCCAGCAGGGACACTGAGGCTTTCTTT. Protein product: CASRDTEAFF.

This clonotype came up a few times. The chain links TRBV12-3 or TRBV12-4 to TRBJ2-3; the D gene is possibly TRBD2 (5 bases). The CDR3 extends over 15 amino acids. Trimming removed 2 bases from V and 2 bases from J, with 11 bases in between. CDR3 sequence: CASSLFFLATDTQYF. CDR3 nucleotide sequence: TGTGCCAGCAGTTTATTTTTCCTAGCCACAGATACGCAGTATTTT.